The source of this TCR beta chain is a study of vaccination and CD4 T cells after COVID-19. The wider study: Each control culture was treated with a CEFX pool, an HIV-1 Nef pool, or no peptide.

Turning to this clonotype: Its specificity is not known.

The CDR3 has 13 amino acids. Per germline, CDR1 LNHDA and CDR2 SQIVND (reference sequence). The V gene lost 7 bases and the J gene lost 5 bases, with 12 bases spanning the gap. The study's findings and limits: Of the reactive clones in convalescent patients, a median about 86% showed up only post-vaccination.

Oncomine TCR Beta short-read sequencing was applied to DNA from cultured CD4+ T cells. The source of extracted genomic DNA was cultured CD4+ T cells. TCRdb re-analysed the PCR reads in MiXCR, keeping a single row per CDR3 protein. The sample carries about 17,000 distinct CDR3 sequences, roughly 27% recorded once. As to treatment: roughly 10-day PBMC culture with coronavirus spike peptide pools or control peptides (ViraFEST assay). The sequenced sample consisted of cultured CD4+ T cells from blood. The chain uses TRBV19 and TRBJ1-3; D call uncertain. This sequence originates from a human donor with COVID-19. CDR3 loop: CASKTMGRNTIYF. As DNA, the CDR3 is TGTGCCAGTAAAACTATGGGGAGAAACACCATATATTTT.